These 28 T cell receptor beta chains came from one sample sequenced in a study of regulatory T cells in long-lasting Graves disease. The TCR beta library used iRepertoire HTBI primers with Arm-PCR amplification of CDR3. TCRdb independently ran MiXCR on the multiplex PCR reads; one entry per CDR3 protein. Seen here are under 450,000 distinct CDR3 sequences, less than 25% observed once, and the top ten hold approximately 28%. This sample's time point: persistent/refractory GD, antithyroid drugs over 5 years with positive TRAb. RNA from PBMCs was the source of the TCR library. This material consisted of peripheral blood mononuclear cells (PBMCs), taken when the disease was refractory, from a patient treated with antithyroid drugs. These TCRs come from a female donor with Graves disease.

CDR3 loop: CASSLAGTGFTGELFF. DNA of the CDR3: TGCGCCAGCAGCTTGGCCGGAACAGGGTTCACCGGGGAGCTGTTTTTT. The rearrangement uses TRBV5-1 and TRBJ2-2; tentative D call: TRBD1 (6 bases). Germline loops: CDR1 SGHRS, CDR2 YFSETQ. This CDR3 is 16 amino acids long. Between the trimmed V and J ends, which lost 0 bases and 4 bases, there was a span of 13 bases. Supplemented by reference TRBV5-1 and TRBJ2-2, the full variable domain reads KAGVTQTPRYLIKTRGQQVTLSCSPISGHRSVSWYQQTPGQGLQFLFEYFSETQRNKGNFPGRFSGRQFSNSRSEMNVSTLELGDSALYLCASSLAGTGFTGELFFGEGSRLTVL.

This clonotype was counted between two and nine times. The chain combines TRBV27 with TRBJ2-7; D may be TRBD2 (5 bases). The V and J ends lost 4 bases and 7 bases respectively, with 23 bases between them. In germline, CDR1 is MNHEY, CDR2 SMNVEV (reference sequence). This CDR3 contains 16 residues. The CDR3 DNA reads as TGTGCCAGCAGTTCAAATCGGGGTGGCGGACTTGGGGAGCAGTACTTC. Amino acid sequence: CASSSNRGGGLGEQYF.

This clonotype was seen a few times. The chain carries TRBV27 and TRBJ2-1; 8 bases are shared with TRBD2. Germline values: CDR1 MNHEY, CDR2 SMNVEV (reference sequence). V shed 7 bases and J 2 bases; nucleotides not matched to a gene: 4. The CDR3 sequence is 14 residues long. The CDR3 protein is CASMQGLAYNEQFF. CDR3 nucleotides: TGTGCCAGCATGCAGGGACTAGCCTACAATGAGCAGTTCTTC.

This clonotype was recorded once. This chain links TRBV3-1 with TRBJ2-1, with 8 nucleotides matching TRBD2. The ends lost 0 bases at V and 7 bases at J; junction bases unmatched: 14. CDR3 length: 18 residues. Looked up from germline, CDR1 is LGHDT and CDR2 is YNNKEL (reference sequence). In DNA, the CDR3 is TGTGCCAGCAGCCAAGAACGGGCTAGCGGGCAGAGGGCGAATGAGCAGTTCTTC. Translated, it gives CASSQERASGQRANEQFF.

This clonotype occurred a few times. The chain uses TRBV2 and TRBJ1-3; D gene ambiguous. Germline CDR1 and CDR2: SNHLY and FYNNEI. The ends were cut back, 8 bases at V and 0 bases at J, with 8 bases in the middle. The CDR3 contains 13 residues. CDR3 nucleotide sequence: TGTGCCAGCGTGCTCGTCTCTGGAAACACCATATATTTT. Its translation: CASVLVSGNTIYF. The full variable domain, with the rest looked up from reference TRBV2 and TRBJ1-3, is EPEVTQTPSHQVTQMGQEVILRCVPISNHLYFYWYRQILGQKVEFLVSFYNNEISEKSEIFDDQFSVERPDGSNFTLKIRSTKLEDSAMYFCASVLVSGNTIYFGEGSWLTVV.

V usage is TRBV13 and J usage is TRBJ2-5, with 12 bases identical to TRBD2. The CDR3 runs 15 residues. V was clipped by 8 bases and J by 4 bases; unmatched bases: 8. CDR1 PRHDT and CDR2 FYEKMQ come from the germline V gene (reference sequence). CDR3 sequence: CASRLAGGPPETQYF. In DNA form, the CDR3 reads TGTGCCAGCCGCCTAGCGGGAGGGCCCCCAGAGACCCAGTACTTC.

This clonotype was recorded a few times. V usage is TRBV10-3 and J usage is TRBJ2-1; 7 bases fit TRBD1. Trimming took 2 bases from V and 5 from J; bases not matched to a gene: 0. Germline V gene sequence: CDR1 ENHRY, CDR2 SYGVKD. The CDR3 sequence is 13 residues long. CDR3 in amino acids: CAISEDRDNEQFF. The CDR3 bases are TGTGCCATCAGTGAGGACAGGGACAATGAGCAGTTCTTC.

This clonotype occurred a few times. This rearrangement joins TRBV7-2 to TRBJ1-6; no clear D gene. V dropped 2 bases and J dropped 7 bases, with 12 bases sitting between them. Germline loops: CDR1 SGHTA, CDR2 FQGNSA. CDR3 size: 15 residues. The chain's CDR3 is CASSLFRPANSPLHF. The CDR3 nucleotides read TGTGCCAGCAGCTTATTTCGGCCAGCAAATTCACCCCTCCACTTT.

This clonotype was observed a few times. The chain couples TRBV12-3 or TRBV12-4 to TRBJ2-2, with 8 bases fitting TRBD1. J was trimmed by 6 bases and V by 6 bases; bases with no gene match: 9. The CDR3 is 15 amino acids. CDR3 region: CASSPINRGAGELFF. In DNA form, the CDR3 reads TGTGCCAGCAGCCCAATTAACAGGGGGGCCGGGGAGCTGTTTTTT.

The sample holds a few counts of this clonotype. This CDR3 reads CASSQGQKMVYTF. The CDR3 DNA follows: TGTGCCAGCAGCCAGGGACAGAAAATGGTCTACACCTTC. This sequence joins TRBV4-2 and TRBJ1-2, with 7 bases aligning to TRBD1. V was pared by 3 bases and J by 10 bases, with 8 bases of the junction left unmatched. Germline CDR1 LGHNA, CDR2 YNFKEQ. The CDR3 length is 13 residues.

This clonotype was found many times. This chain connects TRBV28 to TRBJ2-7, with D possibly matching TRBD2 (5 bases). Trimming left V 2 bases short and J 0 bases short, with 14 bases between. This CDR3 is 16 amino acids long. From germline, CDR1 is MDHEN and CDR2 SYDVKM. CDR3 residues: CASSLEGRVNSYEQYF. As DNA, the CDR3 is TGTGCCAGCAGTTTAGAGGGTAGGGTCAACTCCTACGAGCAGTACTTC.

Note on this clonotype: This may be a read error: a much more frequent sequence differs by one nucleotide. This chain uses TRBV3-1 with TRBJ2-2; D is possibly TRBD2 (5 bases). Germline V gene lookup returns CDR1 LGHDT and CDR2 YNNKEL (reference sequence). This CDR3 has 12 amino acids. The CDR3 here is CASSQATGELSF. In DNA form, the CDR3 reads TGTGCCAGCAGCCAAGCCACCGGGGAGCTGTCTTTT. The full variable domain, completed using reference TRBV3-1 and TRBJ2-2, is DTAVSQTPKYLVTQMGNDKSIKCEQNLGHDTMYWYKQDSKKFLKIMFSYNNKELIINETVPNRFSPKSPDKAHLNLHINSLELGDSAVYFCASSQATGELSFGEGSRLTVL.

This clonotype was observed a few times. The CDR3 DNA reads TGTGCCAGCAGCTCCCGAGAAGCGGGGCAAGAGACCCAGTACTTC. It yields the protein CASSSREAGQETQYF. This sequence joins TRBV13 and TRBJ2-5; 7 bases line up with TRBD2. There are 15 residues in the CDR3. Looked up from germline, CDR1 is PRHDT and CDR2 is FYEKMQ (reference sequence). Trimming removed 4 bases from V and 2 bases from J; junction bases left unmatched: 7.

The V and J genes are TRBV2 and TRBJ1-2; unclear D gene. The CDR3 totals 11 residues. V was shortened by 4 bases and J by 8 bases, with 8 bases between the two germline ends. CDR1 SNHLY and CDR2 FYNNEI come from the germline V gene. CDR3 sequence (DNA): TGTGCCAGCAGTGCGGAACGCGGCTACACCTTC. This encodes CASSAERGYTF.

Worth noting for this clonotype: Sequence at one end of the junction differs from germline and may be a read error. This chain uses TRBV5-1 with TRBJ2-7, with 9 bases identical to TRBD1. Germline lookup yields CDR1 SGHRS and CDR2 YFSETQ. The CDR3 consists of 15 residues. The CDR3 DNA follows: TGCGCCAGCAGTTTGGCCGGGACAGGGCCCTACGAGCAGTACTTC. Protein: CASSLAGTGPYEQYF. The full variable domain, completed using reference TRBV5-1 and TRBJ2-7, is KAGVTQTPRYLIKTRGQQVTLSCSPISGHRSVSWYQQTPGQGLQFLFEYFSETQRNKGNFPGRFSGRQFSNSRSEMNVSTLELGDSALYLCASSLAGTGPYEQYFGPGTRLTVT.

This clonotype was detected a few times. The V call is TRBV5-8, the J call TRBJ1-1; no clear D gene. V lost 0 bases, J lost 6 bases, and 18 bases lay in between. The CDR3 spans 16 residues. Germline assignment: CDR1 SGHTS and CDR2 YDEGEE. CDR3 loop: CASSLGTVSAGAEAFF. The CDR3 region has the DNA TGTGCCAGCAGCTTGGGGACGGTTTCTGCGGGCGCTGAAGCTTTCTTT.

CDR3 coding DNA: TGTGCCAGCAGCCTCCCCAGGGGGGGACCGTATCAGCCCCAGCATTTT. Protein: CASSLPRGGPYQPQHF. The rearrangement uses TRBV4-2 and TRBJ1-5; 7 bases line up with TRBD1. The CDR3 covers 16 residues. The ends lost 4 bases at V and 5 bases at J; junction bases unmatched: 11. Germline values: CDR1 LGHNA, CDR2 YNFKEQ.

In this sample, this clonotype turned up a few times. The chain is built from TRBV10-3 and TRBJ1-3; perhaps TRBD1 as D (6 bases). CDR3 length: 16 residues. Between the trimmed V and J ends, which lost 1 base and 0 bases, there was a span of 10 bases. Germline CDR1 and CDR2: ENHRY and SYGVKD. DNA for the CDR3: TGTGCCATCAGTGAGTGGGACAAAATCTCTGGAAACACCATATATTTT. It encodes CAISEWDKISGNTIYF.

This clonotype was counted a few times. This chain joins TRBV3-1 and TRBJ1-1; D not resolved. The CDR3 has 14 residues. The germline V gene encodes CDR1 LGHDT and CDR2 YNNKEL (reference sequence). Trimming cost V 0 bases and J 10 bases, with 15 bases left between them. CDR3 nucleotide sequence: TGTGCCAGCAGCCAAGATATGGGAAAGCCGTCAGCTTTCTTT. It specifies CASSQDMGKPSAFF.

The chain carries TRBV20-1 and TRBJ2-7; 11 bases align to TRBD2. V was clipped by 1 base and J by 3 bases; unmatched bases: 5. Per germline, CDR1 DFQATT and CDR2 SNEGSKA (reference sequence). This CDR3 has 15 residues. This chain's CDR3 is CSARVTSGRFYEQYF. The CDR3 nucleotides are TGCAGTGCTAGAGTTACTAGCGGGAGATTCTACGAGCAGTACTTC.

The sample holds a few counts of this clonotype. The genes are TRBV5-6 and TRBJ1-1, with a tentative D call TRBD1 (5 bases). Trimming took off 4 bases at V and 3 bases at J, with 13 bases between the two ends. Per the germline V gene, CDR1 is SGHDT and CDR2 is YYEEEE. The CDR3 spans 14 residues. CDR3 region: CASSPVWGDTEAFF. The CDR3 bases are TGTGCCAGCAGCCCAGTTTGGGGGGACACTGAAGCTTTCTTT.

This sequence joins TRBV5-1 and TRBJ1-1; D not certain. The CDR3 has 17 amino acids. V shed 0 bases and J shed 0 bases, with 15 bases lying between them. Germline CDR1 SGHRS, CDR2 YFSETQ. In nucleotides, the CDR3 is TGCGCCAGCAGCTTGGAGGTAACATTCGGCTTGAACACTGAAGCTTTCTTT. Translation: CASSLEVTFGLNTEAFF.

This chain joins TRBV7-2 and TRBJ2-1, with unresolved D. Looked up from germline, CDR1 is SGHTA and CDR2 is FQGNSA. Trimming cost V 4 bases and J 5 bases, with 12 bases left between them. The CDR3 has 14 amino acids. Written as DNA, the CDR3 is TGTGCCAGCAGCTCCTCCTTTTCCCACAATGAGCAGTTCTTC. Its translation is CASSSSFSHNEQFF.

In its sample, this clonotype was seen many times. This chain uses TRBV2 with TRBJ2-7; 8 bases align to TRBD1. This CDR3 spans 16 amino acids. V shed 3 bases and J 6 bases; nucleotides not matched to a gene: 13. Germline loops: CDR1 SNHLY, CDR2 FYNNEI. The CDR3 loop is CASSDPEHGTGGEQYF. DNA of the CDR3: TGTGCCAGCAGTGACCCCGAACATGGGACAGGTGGCGAGCAGTACTTC. Supplemented by reference TRBV2 and TRBJ2-7, the full variable domain reads EPEVTQTPSHQVTQMGQEVILRCVPISNHLYFYWYRQILGQKVEFLVSFYNNEISEKSEIFDDQFSVERPDGSNFTLKIRSTKLEDSAMYFCASSDPEHGTGGEQYFGPGTRLTVT.

This chain joins TRBV19 and TRBJ1-1, with D unclear. The CDR3 is made up of 10 amino acids. Per germline, CDR1 LNHDA and CDR2 SQIVND (reference sequence). V lost 8 bases and J lost 3, with 4 bases in between. In nucleotides, the CDR3 is TGTGCCAGTCTTGACACTGAAGCTTTCTTT. Its protein is CASLDTEAFF.

The chain couples TRBV4-2 to TRBJ1-2, with no clear D. Deletions cut 1 base from V and 8 bases from J, with 11 bases between. This CDR3 is 13 amino acids long. Germline lookup yields CDR1 LGHNA and CDR2 YNFKEQ. The CDR3 sequence: CASSQGAARGYTF. The CDR3 DNA sequence: TGTGCCAGCAGCCAAGGGGCAGCGAGAGGCTACACCTTC.

The chain carries TRBV6-5 and TRBJ1-2; a possible D gene is TRBD1 (6 bases). This CDR3 has 13 amino acids. Germline CDR1 is MNHEY and CDR2 is SVGAGI. Trimming cost V 3 bases and J 7 bases, with 12 bases left between them. For the CDR3, the DNA is TGTGCCAGCAGTTATTCATCAGGGGTTGGCTACACCTTC. Its translation is CASSYSSGVGYTF.

The chain combines TRBV6-5 with TRBJ2-5; D is possibly TRBD1 or TRBD2 (5 bases each). The CDR3 runs 14 residues. Germline V CDR1 and CDR2: MNHEY, SVGAGI. V dropped 4 bases and J dropped 1 base, with 10 bases sitting between them. The CDR3 nucleotides read TGTGCCAGCAGTTCTACCGGGACCCAAGAGACCCAGTACTTC. As protein: CASSSTGTQETQYF.